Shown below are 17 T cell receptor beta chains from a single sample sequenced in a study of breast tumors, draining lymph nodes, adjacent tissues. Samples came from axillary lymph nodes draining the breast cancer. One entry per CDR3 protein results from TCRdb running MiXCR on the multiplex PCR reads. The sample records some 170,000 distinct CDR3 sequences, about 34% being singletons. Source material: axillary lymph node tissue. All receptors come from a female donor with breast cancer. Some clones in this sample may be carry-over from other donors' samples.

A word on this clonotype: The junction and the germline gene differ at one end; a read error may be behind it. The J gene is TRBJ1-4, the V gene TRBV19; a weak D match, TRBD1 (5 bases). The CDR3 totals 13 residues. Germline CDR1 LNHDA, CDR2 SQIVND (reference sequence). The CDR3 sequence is CASSGTATEKLFF. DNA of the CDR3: TGCGCCAGTTCCGGGACGGCGACAGAAAAACTGTTTTTT.

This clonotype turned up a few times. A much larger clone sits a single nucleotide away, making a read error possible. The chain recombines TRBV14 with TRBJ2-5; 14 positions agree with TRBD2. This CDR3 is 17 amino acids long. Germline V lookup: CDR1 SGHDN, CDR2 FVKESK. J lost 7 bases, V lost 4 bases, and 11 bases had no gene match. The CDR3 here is CASSPLIGTSGRATQYF. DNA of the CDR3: TGTGCCAGCAGCCCTCTAATAGGGACTAGCGGGAGAGCGACCCAGTACTTC.

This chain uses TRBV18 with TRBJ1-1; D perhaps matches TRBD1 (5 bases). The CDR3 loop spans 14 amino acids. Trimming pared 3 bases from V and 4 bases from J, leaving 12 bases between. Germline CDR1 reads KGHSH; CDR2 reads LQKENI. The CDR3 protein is CASSPDGGVTEAFF. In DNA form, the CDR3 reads TGTGCCAGCTCACCGGATGGAGGGGTCACTGAAGCTTTCTTT. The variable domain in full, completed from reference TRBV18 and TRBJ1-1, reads NAGVMQNPRHLVRRRGQEARLRCSPMKGHSHVYWYRQLPEEGLKFMVYLQKENIIDESGMPKERFSAEFPKEGPSILRIQQVVRGDSAAYFCASSPDGGVTEAFFGQGTRLTVV.

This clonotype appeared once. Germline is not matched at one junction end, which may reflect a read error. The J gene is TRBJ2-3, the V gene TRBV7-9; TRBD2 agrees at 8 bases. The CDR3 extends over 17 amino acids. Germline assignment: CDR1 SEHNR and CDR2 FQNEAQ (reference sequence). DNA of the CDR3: TGCGCCAGCAGCATGGGAGGGTACGGGGGGGCCTTCGATACGCAGTATTTT. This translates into CASSMGGYGGAFDTQYF. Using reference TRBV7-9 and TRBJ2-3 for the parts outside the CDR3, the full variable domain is DTGVSQNPRHKITKRGQNVTFRCDPISEHNRLYWYRQTLGQGPEFLTYFQNEAQLEKSRLLSDRFSAERPKGSFSTLEIQRTEQGDSAMYLCASSMGGYGGAFDTQYFGPGTRLTVL.

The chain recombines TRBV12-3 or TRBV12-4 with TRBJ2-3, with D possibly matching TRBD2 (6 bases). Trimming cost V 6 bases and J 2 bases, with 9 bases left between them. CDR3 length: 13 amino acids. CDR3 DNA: TGTGCCAGCAGGACTAGTTTCACAGATACGCAGTATTTT. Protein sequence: CASRTSFTDTQYF.

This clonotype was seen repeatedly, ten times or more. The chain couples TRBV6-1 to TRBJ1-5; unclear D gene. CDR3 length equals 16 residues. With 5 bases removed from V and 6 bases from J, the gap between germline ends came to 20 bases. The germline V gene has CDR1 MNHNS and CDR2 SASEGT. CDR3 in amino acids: CASSPRVVTEGQPQHF. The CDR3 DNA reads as TGTGCCAGCAGTCCCCGGGTAGTTACCGAGGGTCAGCCCCAGCATTTT.

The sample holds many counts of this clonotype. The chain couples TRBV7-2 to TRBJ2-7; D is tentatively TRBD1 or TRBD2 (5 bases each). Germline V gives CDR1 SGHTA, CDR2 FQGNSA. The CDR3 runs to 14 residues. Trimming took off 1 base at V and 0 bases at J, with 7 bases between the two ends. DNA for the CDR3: TGTGCCAGCAGCTTAGGAGGGACCTCCTACGAGCAGTACTTC. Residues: CASSLGGTSYEQYF.

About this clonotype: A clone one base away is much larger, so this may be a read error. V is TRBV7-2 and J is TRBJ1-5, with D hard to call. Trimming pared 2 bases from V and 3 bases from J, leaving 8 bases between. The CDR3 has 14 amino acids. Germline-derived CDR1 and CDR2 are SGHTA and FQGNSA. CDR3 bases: TGTACCAGCAGCTTATGGGATAACAATCAGCCCCAGCATTTT. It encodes CTSSLWDNNQPQHF.

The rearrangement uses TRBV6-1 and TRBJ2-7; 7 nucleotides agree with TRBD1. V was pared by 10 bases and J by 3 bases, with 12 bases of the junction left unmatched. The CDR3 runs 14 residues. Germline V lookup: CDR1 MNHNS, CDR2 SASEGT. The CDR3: CATGEGAGGYEQYF. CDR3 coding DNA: TGTGCCACCGGAGAGGGGGCAGGGGGCTACGAGCAGTACTTC.

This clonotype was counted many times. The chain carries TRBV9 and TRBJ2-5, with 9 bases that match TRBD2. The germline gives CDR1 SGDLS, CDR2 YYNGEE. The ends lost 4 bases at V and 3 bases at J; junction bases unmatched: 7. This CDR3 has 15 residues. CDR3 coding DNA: TGTGCCAGCAGCTTCTCCGGGACTAGCAAAGAGACCCAGTACTTC. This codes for CASSFSGTSKETQYF.

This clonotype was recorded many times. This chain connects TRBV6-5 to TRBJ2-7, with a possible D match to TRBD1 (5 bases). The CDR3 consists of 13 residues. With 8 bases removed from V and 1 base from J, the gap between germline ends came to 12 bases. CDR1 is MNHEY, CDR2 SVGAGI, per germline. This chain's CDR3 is CASLRPGSYEQYF. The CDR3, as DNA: TGTGCCAGCCTCAGGCCAGGGTCCTACGAGCAGTACTTC.

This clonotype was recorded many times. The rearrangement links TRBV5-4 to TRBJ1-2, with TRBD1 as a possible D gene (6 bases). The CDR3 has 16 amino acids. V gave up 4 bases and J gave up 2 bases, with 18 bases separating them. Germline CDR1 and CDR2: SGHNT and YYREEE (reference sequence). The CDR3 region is CASSAVLDSLNYGYTF. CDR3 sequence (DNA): TGTGCCAGCAGCGCCGTCTTGGACAGCCTAAACTATGGCTACACCTTC.

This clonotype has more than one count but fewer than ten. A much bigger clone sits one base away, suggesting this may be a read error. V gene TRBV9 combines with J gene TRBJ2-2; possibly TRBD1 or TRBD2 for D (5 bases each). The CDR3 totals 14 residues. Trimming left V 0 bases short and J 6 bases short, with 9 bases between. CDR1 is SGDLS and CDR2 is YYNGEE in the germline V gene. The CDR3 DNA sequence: TGTGCCAGCAGCGTAGGAGGGGCCCCCGGGGAGCTGTTTTTT. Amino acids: CASSVGGAPGELFF.

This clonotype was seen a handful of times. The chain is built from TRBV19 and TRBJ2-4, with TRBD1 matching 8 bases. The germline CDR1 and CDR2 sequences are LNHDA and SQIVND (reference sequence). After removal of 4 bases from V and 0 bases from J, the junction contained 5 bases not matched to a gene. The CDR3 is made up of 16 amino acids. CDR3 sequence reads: CASSTDRGIAKNIQYF. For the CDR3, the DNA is TGTGCCAGTAGTACCGACAGGGGCATAGCCAAAAACATTCAGTACTTC. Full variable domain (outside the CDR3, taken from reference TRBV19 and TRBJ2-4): DGGITQSPKYLFRKEGQNVTLSCEQNLNHDAMYWYRQDPGQGLRLIYYSQIVNDFQKGDIAEGYSVSREKKESFPLTVTSAQKNPTAFYLCASSTDRGIAKNIQYFGAGTRLSVL.

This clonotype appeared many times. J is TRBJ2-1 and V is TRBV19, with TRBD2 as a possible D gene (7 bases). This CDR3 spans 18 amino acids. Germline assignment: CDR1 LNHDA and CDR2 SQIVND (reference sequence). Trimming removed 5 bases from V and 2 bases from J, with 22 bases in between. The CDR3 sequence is CASSSSRVWGGPYNEQFF. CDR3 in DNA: TGTGCCAGTAGTTCCTCCCGAGTCTGGGGGGGCCCCTACAATGAGCAGTTCTTC.

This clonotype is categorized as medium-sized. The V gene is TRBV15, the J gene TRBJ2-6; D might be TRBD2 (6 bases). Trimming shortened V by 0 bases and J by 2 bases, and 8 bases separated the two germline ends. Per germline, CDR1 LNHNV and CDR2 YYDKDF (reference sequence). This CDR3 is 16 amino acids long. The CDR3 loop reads CATSRDGGAGANVLTF. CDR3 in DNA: TGTGCCACCAGCAGAGACGGAGGGGCTGGGGCCAACGTCCTGACTTTC.

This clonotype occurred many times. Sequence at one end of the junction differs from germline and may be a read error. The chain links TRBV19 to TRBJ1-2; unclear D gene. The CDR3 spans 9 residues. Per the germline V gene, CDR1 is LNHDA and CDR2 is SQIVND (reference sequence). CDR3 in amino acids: CATGWSPPF. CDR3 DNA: TGTGCCACCGGTTGGTCTCCCCCCTTC.